The entry below describes one T cell receptor beta chain. The repertoire was sequenced with immunoSEQ multiplex PCR; TCRdb's copy has only in-frame clones and lacks some. The repertoire holds about 660,000 clones, about 89% seen once, with roughly 0.0087% in the top ten. The CDR3 runs 17 residues. The V end was cut by 0 bases, the J end by 2 bases, with 15 bases between. Germline V gene lookup returns CDR1 LNHNV and CDR2 YYDKDF (reference sequence). These data are taken from a study of shared T cell receptors in the human thymus. The sample also formed part of further work on human thymus T cells. That study reports: The study used thymus tissue resected during corrective heart surgery. Thymic and blood repertoires seemed to show skewed V and J gene use. As related research reported, thymic repertoires overlapped highly among unrelated individuals.

The chain has TRBV15 and TRBJ2-3, with D possibly being TRBD2 (7 bases). The sequenced sample was thymocytes. The clonotype was recovered from a boy in the first two years of life with a congenital heart defect. The CDR3 sequence is CATSRDLGGADTDTQYF. The CDR3 region has the DNA TGTGCCACCAGCAGAGATTTGGGGGGGGCCGACACAGATACGCAGTATTTT.